These 23 T cell receptor beta chains were sequenced from one sample in a study of OX40 agonist ivuxolimab in advanced cancers. Assay used: immunoSEQ multiplex PCR; TCRdb lists only in-frame clones, some missing. Among roughly 76,000 clones listed, 65% to 90% were seen once. Specimen: CD4+ or CD8+ T cells sorted from blood, collected in a trial of the OX40 agonist ivuxolimab. The receptors derive from an adult with an advanced solid tumor such as melanoma, head and neck, liver or kidney cancer.

The genes are TRBV30 and TRBJ1-3; 9 bases agree with TRBD1. The CDR3 is 20 amino acids. Germline lookup yields CDR1 GTSNPN and CDR2 SVGIG (reference sequence). V shed 3 bases, J shed 0 bases, and the junction held 18 bases outside the gene matches. The CDR3 reads CAWRTKGTGFFIDSGNTIYF. The CDR3 DNA follows: TGTGCCTGGAGAACGAAGGGGACAGGGTTTTTTATCGACTCTGGAAACACCATATATTTT.

The CDR3 DNA is TGCGCCAGCAGCTCGACAAAACAAGAGACCCAGTACTTC. Amino acids: CASSSTKQETQYF. The rearrangement links TRBV5-1 to TRBJ2-5; D unclear. Per the germline V gene, CDR1 is SGHRS and CDR2 is YFSETQ. The CDR3 runs 13 residues. V shed 3 bases and J shed 2 bases, with 8 bases lying between them. Full variable domain (rest looked up from reference TRBV5-1 and TRBJ2-5): KAGVTQTPRYLIKTRGQQVTLSCSPISGHRSVSWYQQTPGQGLQFLFEYFSETQRNKGNFPGRFSGRQFSNSRSEMNVSTLELGDSALYLCASSSTKQETQYFGPGTRLLVL.

V usage is TRBV18 and J usage is TRBJ2-7, with 9 bases identical to TRBD1. V was clipped by 6 bases and J by 4 bases; unmatched bases: 7. CDR1 and CDR2 (germline): KGHSH, LQKENI. The CDR3 contains 14 residues. CDR3 sequence (DNA): TGTGCCAGCTCCCTGGGACAGGGTTTATACGAGCAGTACTTC. Its protein is CASSLGQGLYEQYF.

The rearrangement links TRBV10-3 to TRBJ2-5; D possibly corresponds to TRBD2 (6 bases). V lost 1 base and J lost 2, with 14 bases in between. The CDR3 loop spans 16 amino acids. Per the germline V gene, CDR1 is ENHRY and CDR2 is SYGVKD. The CDR3 region is CAISEFRDSIQETQYF. The CDR3, as DNA: TGTGCCATCAGTGAGTTTAGGGACTCAATTCAAGAGACCCAGTACTTC.

CDR3 protein: CSVLGRAQETQYF. In DNA, the CDR3 is TGCAGCGTTCTGGGACGAGCGCAAGAGACCCAGTACTTC. J is TRBJ2-5 and V is TRBV29-1; D may correspond to TRBD1 or TRBD2 (5 bases each). Trimming removed 5 bases at V and 2 bases at J, with 12 bases between. The germline V gene encodes CDR1 SQVTM and CDR2 ANQGSEA. The CDR3 loop spans 13 amino acids.

V gene TRBV11-3 combines with J gene TRBJ2-7, with D tentatively TRBD1 or TRBD2 (5 bases each). The V gene's germline CDR1 is SGHNT and CDR2 YENEEA. This CDR3 region has 12 residues. V was pared by 10 bases and J by 2 bases, with 12 bases between. In DNA form, the CDR3 reads TGTGCCACATCCGGGACCGCCTACGAGCAGTACTTC. Residues: CATSGTAYEQYF.

The count of this clone is one. V is TRBV11-3 and J is TRBJ1-1; no definite D call. The CDR3 runs 13 residues. V lost 1 base, J lost 4 bases, and 7 bases lay in between. The V gene's germline CDR1 is SGHNT and CDR2 YENEEA. CDR3 DNA sequence: TGTGCCAGCAGCTTAGGGATGAGCACTGAAGCTTTCTTT. Translated: CASSLGMSTEAFF. The whole variable domain, remainder taken from reference TRBV11-3 and TRBJ1-1, is EAGVVQSPRYKIIEKKQPVAFWCNPISGHNTLYWYLQNLGQGPELLIRYENEEAVDDSQLPKDRFSAERLKGVDSTLKIQPAELGDSAVYLCASSLGMSTEAFFGQGTRLTVV.

The chain has TRBV7-2 and TRBJ2-7, with D possibly being TRBD1 (5 bases). V gave up 1 base and J gave up 2 bases, with 6 bases separating them. This CDR3 contains 13 residues. The germline V gene has CDR1 SGHTA and CDR2 FQGNSA. The DNA for the CDR3 is TGTGCCAGCAGCTTAGGGACAACCTACGAGCAGTACTTC. Protein product: CASSLGTTYEQYF.

The chain is built from TRBV30 and TRBJ2-2; no firm D call. Trimming left V 4 bases short and J 2 bases short, with 14 bases between. CDR3 length: 15 residues. The germline gives CDR1 GTSNPN, CDR2 SVGIG (reference sequence). CDR3 coding DNA: TGTGCCTGGAAGAGGATGGCAGTAAACACCGGGGAGCTGTTTTTT. Translated: CAWKRMAVNTGELFF.

The chain links TRBV29-1 to TRBJ1-2; D call uncertain. CDR1 and CDR2 (germline): SQVTM, ANQGSEA. This CDR3 contains 11 residues. The V and J ends lost 0 bases and 10 bases respectively, with 9 bases between them. The CDR3 DNA follows: TGCAGCGTTGAAGATAACTTGGCCTACACCTTC. This gives the protein CSVEDNLAYTF.

Comments on this clone: The sample carries other DNA sequences with the same CDR3. The rearrangement joins TRBV2 to TRBJ2-2; 13 bases are a match to TRBD2. Germline V gives CDR1 SNHLY, CDR2 FYNNEI. The CDR3 is made up of 18 amino acids. The V gene end was trimmed by 6 bases and the J gene end by 6 bases; junction bases not matched to a gene: 13. CDR3 sequence: CASRETSGGAMGAGELFF. The CDR3 region has the DNA TGTGCCAGCAGGGAAACTAGCGGGGGGGCAATGGGGGCCGGGGAGCTGTTTTTT.

The chain has TRBV19 and TRBJ2-1, with TRBD1 identical over 7 bases. Germline CDR1 is LNHDA and CDR2 is SQIVND (reference sequence). This CDR3 is 13 amino acids long. Losses at the gene ends were 10 bases for V and 8 bases for J; bases not matched to a gene: 11. The CDR3 nucleotides read TGTGCCACCGCTCTAGGGACAGACGATGAGCAGTTCTTC. Amino acid sequence: CATALGTDDEQFF.

The DNA for the CDR3 is TGTGCCTGGAGTGTTGCGGGAGCAGTCCAGTACTTC. Its protein is CAWSVAGAVQYF. This chain connects TRBV30 to TRBJ2-7, with 7 bases matching TRBD2. CDR1 is GTSNPN, CDR2 SVGIG, per germline (reference sequence). V trimming: 0 bases; J trimming: 10 bases; junction bases outside the gene matches: 6. This CDR3 spans 12 amino acids. Full variable domain (outside the CDR3, taken from reference TRBV30 and TRBJ2-7): SQTIHQWPATLVQPVGSPLSLECTVEGTSNPNLYWYRQAAGRGLQLLFYSVGIGQISSEVPQNLSASRPQDRQFILSSKKLLLSDSGFYLCAWSVAGAVQYFGPGTRLTVT.

The chain uses TRBV5-4 and TRBJ2-1; D remains ambiguous. Per the germline V gene, CDR1 is SGHNT and CDR2 is YYREEE (reference sequence). The CDR3 extends over 12 amino acids. The V gene lost 1 base and the J gene lost 9 bases, with 8 bases spanning the gap. CDR3 sequence reads: CASSLTQLEQFF. The CDR3 DNA is TGTGCCAGCAGCTTGACTCAGCTTGAGCAGTTCTTC.

J is TRBJ1-3 and V is TRBV25-1; D is undetermined. Germline V gene data show CDR1 as MGHDK and CDR2 as SYGVNS. The CDR3 runs 12 residues. The V and J ends lost 8 bases and 4 bases respectively, with 9 bases between them. The CDR3 protein is CASGKTGNTIYF. For the CDR3, the DNA is TGTGCCAGCGGTAAGACAGGAAACACCATATATTTT.

The chain is built from TRBV5-1 and TRBJ2-1; 11 positions match TRBD2. The CDR3 sequence is 15 residues long. With 7 bases clipped from V and 5 bases from J, the junction kept 8 bases outside the gene matches. Per the germline V gene, CDR1 is SGHRS and CDR2 is YFSETQ. The CDR3 nucleotides are TGCGCCAGCGGTGCGACTAGCGGGAAGAACAATGAGCAGTTCTTC. Translation: CASGATSGKNNEQFF.

This clone has only a few counts. V and J are TRBV2 and TRBJ2-5; unclear D gene. CDR3 size: 13 residues. Germline V gene data show CDR1 as SNHLY and CDR2 as FYNNEI. V lost 7 bases and J lost 3, with 12 bases in between. CDR3 coding DNA: TGTGCCAGCACCGGCCAATTGGAAGAGACCCAGTACTTC. Amino acid sequence: CASTGQLEETQYF.

V gene TRBV27 combines with J gene TRBJ1-6, with 8 bases lining up with TRBD1. V dropped 4 bases and J dropped 0; count of bases not matched to a gene: 11. The CDR3 sequence is 19 residues long. Looked up from germline, CDR1 is MNHEY and CDR2 is SMNVEV (reference sequence). DNA for the CDR3: TGTGCCAGCAGTTCAAACAGGGGGTCCCAAAGCTCCTATAATTCACCCCTCCACTTT. It is translated as CASSSNRGSQSSYNSPLHF.

Turning to this clone: In the same sample, other DNA sequences code for this CDR3. V gene TRBV7-3 combines with J gene TRBJ2-3; D ambiguous. CDR1 and CDR2 from the germline V gene are SGHTA and FQGTGA. V was cut by 4 bases and J by 2 bases, with 4 bases left in between. The CDR3 has 12 amino acids. CDR3 residues: CASSSSTDTQYF. CDR3 nucleotides: TGTGCCAGCAGCTCTTCCACAGATACGCAGTATTTT.

Comments on this clone: At one end, the junction sequence differs from germline, possibly due to a read error. This chain joins TRBV4-2 and TRBJ2-2; 7 bases are shared with TRBD2. Germline CDR1 LGHNA, CDR2 YNFKEQ. This CDR3 has 13 residues. CDR3 sequence: CASNQLATGELFF. Written as DNA, the CDR3 is TGTGCCAGCAACCAACTAGCGACCGGGGAGCTGTTTTTT.

The chain combines TRBV19 with TRBJ2-1; TRBD1 matches at 7 bases. This CDR3 is 15 amino acids long. The V and J ends lost 2 bases and 7 bases, in that order; junction bases with no gene match: 8. Per the germline V gene, CDR1 is LNHDA and CDR2 is SQIVND (reference sequence). The CDR3 bases are TGTGCCAGTAGTATAAGACAGGGCTTTGTGAATGAGCAGTTCTTC. Translation gives CASSIRQGFVNEQFF.

The rearrangement links TRBV11-2 to TRBJ1-2; TRBD1 matches 10 bases. The trim removed 7 bases at V and 8 bases at J, leaving 16 bases unmatched. Germline V CDR1 and CDR2: SGHAT, FQNNGV. This CDR3 spans 16 amino acids. This chain's CDR3 is CASTLEAGTGAGGYTF. CDR3 in DNA: TGTGCCAGCACCCTAGAAGCCGGGACAGGGGCTGGGGGCTACACCTTC.

The CDR3 sequence is CASRQTGSPKAFF. As DNA, the CDR3 is TGTGCCAGCAGACAAACAGGGTCGCCTAAAGCTTTCTTT. The chain employs TRBV7-2 and TRBJ1-1; D is perhaps TRBD1 (6 bases). Trimming took off 6 bases at V and 9 bases at J, with 17 bases between the two ends. Germline V lookup: CDR1 SGHTA, CDR2 FQGNSA. The CDR3 spans 13 residues.